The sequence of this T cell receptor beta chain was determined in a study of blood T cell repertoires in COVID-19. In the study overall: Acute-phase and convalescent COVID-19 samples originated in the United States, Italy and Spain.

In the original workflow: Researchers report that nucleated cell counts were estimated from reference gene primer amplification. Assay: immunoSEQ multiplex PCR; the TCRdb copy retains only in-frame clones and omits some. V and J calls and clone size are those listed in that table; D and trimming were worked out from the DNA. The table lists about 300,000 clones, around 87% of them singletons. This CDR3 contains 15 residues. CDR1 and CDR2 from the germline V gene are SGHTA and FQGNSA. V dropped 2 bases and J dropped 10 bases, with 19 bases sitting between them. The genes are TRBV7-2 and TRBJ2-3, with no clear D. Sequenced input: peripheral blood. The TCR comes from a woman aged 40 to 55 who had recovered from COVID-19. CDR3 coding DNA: TGTGCCAGCAGCTTAAGTCGGGTAATCTGCGTTGCGCAGTATTTT. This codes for CASSLSRVICVAQYF. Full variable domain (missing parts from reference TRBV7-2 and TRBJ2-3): GAGVSQSPSNKVTEKGKDVELRCDPISGHTALYWYRQSLGQGLEFLIYFQGNSAPDKSGLPSDRFSAERTGGSVSTLTIQRTQQEDSAVYLCASSLSRVICVAQYFGPGTRLTVL.